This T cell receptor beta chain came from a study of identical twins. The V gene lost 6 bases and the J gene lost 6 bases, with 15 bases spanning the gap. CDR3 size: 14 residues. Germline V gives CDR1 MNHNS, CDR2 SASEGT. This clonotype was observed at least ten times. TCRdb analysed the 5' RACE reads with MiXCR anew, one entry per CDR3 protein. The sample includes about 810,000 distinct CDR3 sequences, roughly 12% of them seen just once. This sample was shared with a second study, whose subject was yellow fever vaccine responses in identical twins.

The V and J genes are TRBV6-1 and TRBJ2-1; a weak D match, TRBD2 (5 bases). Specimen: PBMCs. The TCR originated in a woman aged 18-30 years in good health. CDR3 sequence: CASSVDWGANEQFF. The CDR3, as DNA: TGTGCCAGCAGCGTAGACTGGGGAGCCAATGAGCAGTTCTTC.